This T cell receptor beta chain was observed in a study of identifying expanded T cells in peripheral blood. No infections or other immune events were documented during collection. Sequencing used immunoSEQ multiplex PCR; TCRdb keeps in-frame clones, though not all of them. The sample includes about 86,000 clones, approximately 85% of them seen just once. The germline V and J ends were trimmed by 6 bases and 1 base, with 11 bases remaining between them. The CDR3 covers 14 residues. Germline assignment: CDR1 MNHNY and CDR2 SVGAGI (reference sequence). The clonotype comes from a person aged 18 to 70 in good health. This sequence joins TRBV6-6 and TRBJ2-3, with D possibly TRBD1 on 6 matching bases. The sample consisted of blood. The CDR3 region has the DNA TGTGCCAGCAGACAGGGTGTAGGCACAGATACGCAGTATTTT. This sequence encodes CASRQGVGTDTQYF.